Reported below is one T cell receptor (beta chain). This entry belongs to a study of blood T cell repertoires in COVID-19. Study overall: Acute-phase and convalescent COVID-19 samples originated in the United States, Italy and Spain.

Original analysis: Amplification of reference gene primers provided the estimated nucleated cell counts. Sequencing used immunoSEQ multiplex PCR; TCRdb keeps in-frame clones, though not all of them. V, J and clone size were drawn from that table, and D and trimming were deduced from the DNA. Found here are more than 150,000 clones, around nine tenths of them singletons; the top ten hold 9.5% to 15%. The CDR3 totals 16 residues. Trimming shortened V by 1 base and J by 4 bases, and 14 bases separated the two germline ends. The germline gives CDR1 MDHEN, CDR2 SYDVKM. The chain is built from TRBV28 and TRBJ1-5, with TRBD1 as a possible D gene (5 bases). The sequence came from a woman aged 70-85 years with COVID-19, enrolled during active disease. Sequenced input: peripheral blood. The CDR3 DNA reads as TGTGCCAGCAGTTTATTCTTAGGGTCAGGGAATCAGCCCCAGCATTTT. Residues: CASSLFLGSGNQPQHF.